Sequencing of this T cell receptor (beta chain) was carried out in a study of T cells after yellow fever vaccination. V was cut by 1 base and J by 5 bases, with 11 bases left in between. Germline loops: CDR1 LGHNA, CDR2 YSLEER. The length of the CDR3 is 14 residues. TCRdb re-called the 5' RACE reads through MiXCR, storing one row per CDR3 protein. This table holds approximately 510,000 distinct CDR3 sequences, 21% found once. This clonotype has only one observation. This clonotype was sampled from a man aged 18 to 29 who received the YFV17D yellow fever vaccine. The sample here was PBMCs, taken about 20 days after the first yellow fever vaccination. The chain combines TRBV4-3 with TRBJ2-5, with D tentatively TRBD1 or TRBD2 (5 bases each). The CDR3 DNA follows: TGCGCCAGCAGCCAAGGGGGGTTAGGGGAGACCCAGTACTTC. As protein: CASSQGGLGETQYF.